The source of this TCR beta chain is a study of blood T cell repertoires in COVID-19. Study summary: T cells, B-cell-depleted T cells, or PBMCs provided the cDNA or gDNA that served as material.

The CDR3 runs to 15 residues. With 1 base removed from V and 7 bases from J, the gap between germline ends came to 14 bases. Per germline, CDR1 LGHDT and CDR2 YNNKEL (reference sequence). Original processing methods: Reference gene primer amplification gave estimated nucleated cell counts. The assay was immunoSEQ multiplex PCR, and TCRdb's table has in-frame clones only and misses some. V and J calls and clone size are those listed in that table; D and trimming were worked out from the DNA. This sample has around 130,000 clones; around 82% occur once, and the top ten carry over 1.1%. This clonotype was sampled from a man aged 60-69 years with acute or convalescent COVID-19. The chain employs TRBV3-1 (or the pseudogene TRBV3-2) and TRBJ1-5; D uncertain. Sequences were obtained from peripheral blood. CDR3 sequence: CASSQGREGEQPQHF. In nucleotides, the CDR3 is TGTGCCAGCAGCCAAGGCCGAGAAGGAGAGCAGCCCCAGCATTTT.